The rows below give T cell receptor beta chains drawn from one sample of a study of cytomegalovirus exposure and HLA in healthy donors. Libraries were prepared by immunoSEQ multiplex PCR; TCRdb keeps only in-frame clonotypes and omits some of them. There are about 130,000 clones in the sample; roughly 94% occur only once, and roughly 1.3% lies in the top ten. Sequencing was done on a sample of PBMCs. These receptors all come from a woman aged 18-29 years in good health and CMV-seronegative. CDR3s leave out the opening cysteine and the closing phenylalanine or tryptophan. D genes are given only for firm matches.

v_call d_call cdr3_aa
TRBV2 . ASSEAQGLWGSPLH
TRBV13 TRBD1 ASSLTGNEQY
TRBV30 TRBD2 AWSGLAGPYNEQF
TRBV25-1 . ASSEPDRVTDTQY
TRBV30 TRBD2 AWSSLAGSTYEQY
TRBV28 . ASRAGPNTEAF
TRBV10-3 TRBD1 AIGQGTNEKLF
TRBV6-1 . ASSPGVGYGYT
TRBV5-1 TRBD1 ASSQQGAPGETQY
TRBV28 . ASSFPGQAGTETQY
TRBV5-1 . ASSPAPGQETQY
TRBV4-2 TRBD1 ASSQEGASNQPQH
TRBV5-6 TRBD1 ASSRQGIVGYT
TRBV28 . ASCQFRETQY
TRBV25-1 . ASSGLSSYNSPLH
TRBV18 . ASSPRAGSTAAPSGNTIY
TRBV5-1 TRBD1 ASSLEPGGNSPLH
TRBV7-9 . ASTPIQGRTDTQY
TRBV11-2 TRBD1 ASSRTGVDMNIQY
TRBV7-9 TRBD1 ASRSTGVIAEAF
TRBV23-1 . ASSHRQANTGELF
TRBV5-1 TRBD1 ASSTGTGDTEAF
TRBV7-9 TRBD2 ASSYAGTSGQETQY
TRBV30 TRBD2 AGRLAGSLYNEQF
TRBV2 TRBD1 ASGTGDLAKNIQY
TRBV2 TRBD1 ASSIGQGQNQPQH
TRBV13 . ASSLGPGNYEQY
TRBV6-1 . ASSESGIRNQPQH